These 27 T cell receptor beta chains were sequenced from one sample in a study of Ad26.COV2.S vaccination and SARS-CoV-2 variants. Indicated treatment: about 20 received Ad26.COV2.S at low or high dose, single or two shots; 5 received placebo; per-sample allocation not given. Samples came from day 63 after the first vaccine or placebo injection. Profiled with immunoSEQ multiplex PCR; TCRdb holds only in-frame clones, not every one. This table holds approximately 420,000 clones, roughly 90% found once. The specimen was peripheral blood, collected in a trial of Ad26.COV2.S vaccine versus placebo. Receptor source: a person aged 18-65 years who received the Ad26.COV2.S COVID-19 vaccine or a placebo.

The chain has TRBV7-2 and TRBJ2-7; the D gene is possibly TRBD1 (5 bases). The CDR3 runs 15 residues. CDR1 and CDR2 from the germline V gene are SGHTA and FQGNSA. Trimming removed 2 bases from V and 4 bases from J, with 15 bases in between. CDR3 region: CASSLITGGRYEQYF. The CDR3 region has the DNA TGTGCCAGCAGCTTAATAACAGGCGGACGGTACGAGCAGTACTTC.

The chain links TRBV24-1 to TRBJ2-7; 7 nucleotides agree with TRBD1. Losses at the gene ends were 3 bases for V and 6 bases for J; bases not matched to a gene: 7. This CDR3 has 14 residues. Germline CDR1 and CDR2: KGHDR and SFDVKD. For the CDR3, the DNA is TGTGCCACCAGTGATCGAGACAGGGTCGCCGAGCAGTACTTC. It encodes CATSDRDRVAEQYF.

This clone was counted between two and nine times. The chain combines TRBV6-5 with TRBJ2-5; 10 bases are a match to TRBD1. The CDR3 consists of 15 residues. The V and J ends lost 6 bases and 4 bases, in that order; junction bases with no gene match: 8. Germline V gene data show CDR1 as MNHEY and CDR2 as SVGAGI. The CDR3 nucleotides are TGTGCCAGCAGGACAGGGGGCGGGGGTGTAGAGACCCAGTACTTC. Translated, it gives CASRTGGGGVETQYF.

The J gene is TRBJ2-3, the V gene TRBV3-1 (or the pseudogene TRBV3-2); TRBD2 matches 15 bases. Germline V gene data show CDR1 as LGHDT and CDR2 as YNNKEL (reference sequence). There are 15 residues in the CDR3. Losses at the gene ends were 4 bases for V and 5 bases for J; bases not matched to a gene: 1. CDR3 in amino acids: CASSPGLAGGDTQYF. The CDR3 nucleotides are TGTGCCAGCAGCCCGGGACTAGCGGGGGGAGATACGCAGTATTTT.

The sample holds one count of this clone. The V call is TRBV7-2, the J call TRBJ1-1; 10 bases fit TRBD1. The CDR3 has 15 amino acids. Per germline, CDR1 SGHTA and CDR2 FQGNSA. J was trimmed by 3 bases and V by 3 bases; bases with no gene match: 4. The CDR3 region has the DNA TGTGCCAGCAGCTTTACCGGGACAGGGGACACTGAAGCTTTCTTT. As protein: CASSFTGTGDTEAFF.

This clone showed up just once. V and J are TRBV19 and TRBJ1-6; D is possibly TRBD1 (5 bases). The CDR3 is made up of 16 amino acids. Germline CDR1 LNHDA, CDR2 SQIVND (reference sequence). Trimming took off 6 bases at V and 14 bases at J, with 26 bases between the two ends. The chain's CDR3 is CASRTSVSGPLLSLHF. The CDR3 bases are TGTGCCAGTAGGACATCAGTATCGGGACCGTTACTGTCCCTCCACTTT.

The gene calls are TRBV24-1 and TRBJ2-2, with no clear D. The V gene lost 5 bases and the J gene lost 6 bases, with 3 bases spanning the gap. The CDR3 loop spans 11 amino acids. CDR1 and CDR2 from the germline V gene are KGHDR and SFDVKD. The CDR3 sequence: CATSVAGELFF. CDR3 nucleotides: TGTGCCACCAGTGTAGCCGGGGAGCTGTTTTTT.

The J gene is TRBJ1-5, the V gene TRBV6-5; D possibly corresponds to TRBD1 (5 bases). V shed 5 bases and J shed 7 bases, with 18 bases lying between them. The CDR3 sequence is 15 residues long. The germline gives CDR1 MNHEY, CDR2 SVGAGI. In nucleotides, the CDR3 is TGTGCCAGCAGTAACACCGGTGGGGGTGGCCAGCCCCAGCATTTT. Translated, it gives CASSNTGGGGQPQHF.

V is TRBV2 and J is TRBJ2-5; 12 nucleotides align to TRBD2. The V gene's germline CDR1 is SNHLY and CDR2 FYNNEI. The V gene end was trimmed by 6 bases and the J gene end by 5 bases; junction bases not matched to a gene: 7. The CDR3 runs 15 residues. Here the CDR3 reads CASSAWGTSGETQYF. The CDR3 DNA is TGTGCCAGCAGCGCCTGGGGGACTAGCGGGGAGACCCAGTACTTC. The variable domain in full, completed from reference TRBV2 and TRBJ2-5, reads EPEVTQTPSHQVTQMGQEVILRCVPISNHLYFYWYRQILGQKVEFLVSFYNNEISEKSEIFDDQFSVERPDGSNFTLKIRSTKLEDSAMYFCASSAWGTSGETQYFGPGTRLLVL.

About this clone: The sample holds other DNA sequences that translate to the same CDR3. The rearrangement links TRBV7-9 to TRBJ2-2; no clear D gene. V was pared by 1 base and J by 0 bases, with 6 bases between. The CDR3 consists of 15 residues. CDR1 SEHNR and CDR2 FQNEAQ come from the germline V gene (reference sequence). In DNA form, the CDR3 reads TGTGCCAGCAGCTTAGGGCGGACGAACACCGGGGAGCTGTTTTTT. This codes for CASSLGRTNTGELFF. The whole variable domain, filled in from reference TRBV7-9 and TRBJ2-2, reads DTGVSQNPRHKITKRGQNVTFRCDPISEHNRLYWYRQTLGQGPEFLTYFQNEAQLEKSRLLSDRFSAERPKGSFSTLEIQRTEQGDSAMYLCASSLGRTNTGELFFGEGSRLTVL.

The chain carries TRBV30 and TRBJ2-7; tentatively, D is TRBD1 or TRBD2 (5 bases each). The germline V and J ends were trimmed by 5 bases and 4 bases, with 9 bases remaining between them. The CDR3 extends over 11 amino acids. CDR1 is GTSNPN and CDR2 is SVGIG in the germline V gene (reference sequence). For the CDR3, the DNA is TGTGCCTGGGGTTGGGGGTACGAGCAGTACTTC. Protein sequence: CAWGWGYEQYF.

The chain links TRBV7-6 to TRBJ2-7, with no clear D. V was cut by 4 bases and J by 2 bases, with 9 bases left in between. Germline CDR1 SGHVS, CDR2 FNYEAQ. This CDR3 is 13 amino acids long. Written as DNA, the CDR3 is TGTGCCAGCAGCTCATCTCCCGCCTACGAGCAGTACTTC. Translated: CASSSSPAYEQYF. The full variable domain, its missing parts supplied by reference TRBV7-6 and TRBJ2-7, is GAGVSQSPRYKVTKRGQDVALRCDPISGHVSLYWYRQALGQGPEFLTYFNYEAQQDKSGLPNDRFSAERPEGSISTLTIQRTEQRDSAMYRCASSSSPAYEQYFGPGTRLTVT.

The chain carries TRBV7-2 and TRBJ2-7, with D possibly called TRBD1 or TRBD2 (7 bases each). The germline gives CDR1 SGHTA, CDR2 FQGNSA. This CDR3 is built from 15 residues. Trimming shortened V by 5 bases and J by 2 bases, and 16 bases separated the two germline ends. CDR3 residues: CASSPGGGGTYEQYF. Here the CDR3 DNA reads TGTGCCAGCAGCCCAGGGGGGGGCGGAACCTACGAGCAGTACTTC.

The rearrangement links TRBV7-2 to TRBJ2-7; TRBD1 is a possible D gene (5 bases). This CDR3 spans 13 amino acids. Germline V gene data show CDR1 as SGHTA and CDR2 as FQGNSA. Between the trimmed V and J ends, which lost 6 bases and 5 bases, there was a span of 14 bases. In nucleotides, the CDR3 is TGTGCCAGCAGTCTCGGACAACGAAACGAGCAGTACTTC. Translation: CASSLGQRNEQYF.

The chain has TRBV4-3 and TRBJ2-1; TRBD1 aligns across 7 bases. Unmatched junction bases numbered 6, after V lost 4 bases and J lost 6 bases. Germline V gene data show CDR1 as LGHNA and CDR2 as YSLEER. This CDR3 spans 14 amino acids. The CDR3 region has the DNA TGCGCCAGCAGCCTGAGGACAGGTTTCAATGAGCAGTTCTTC. This codes for CASSLRTGFNEQFF.

In the case of this clone: At the DNA level, this CDR3 is encoded by other sequences in the same sample as well. The J gene is TRBJ1-6, the V gene TRBV4-1, with D perhaps TRBD1 (5 bases). The CDR3 loop spans 13 amino acids. The V gene's germline CDR1 is MGHRA and CDR2 YSYEKL. The germline V and J ends were trimmed by 1 base and 10 bases, with 8 bases remaining between them. The CDR3 loop reads CASSQGGGSPLHF. CDR3 bases: TGCGCCAGCAGCCAAGGGGGGGGATCACCCCTCCACTTT.

The V and J genes are TRBV15 and TRBJ2-3; D is possibly TRBD1 or TRBD2 (6 bases each). Germline V gives CDR1 LNHNV, CDR2 YYDKDF (reference sequence). Trimming took off 1 base at V and 1 base at J, with 18 bases between the two ends. This CDR3 spans 18 amino acids. CDR3 loop: CATSRGTGADPGTDTQYF. Here the CDR3 DNA reads TGTGCCACCAGCAGAGGCACGGGGGCCGACCCCGGCACAGATACGCAGTATTTT.

V and J are TRBV7-9 and TRBJ2-7; possibly TRBD2 for D (6 bases). The CDR3 runs 16 residues. Germline V gives CDR1 SEHNR, CDR2 FQNEAQ (reference sequence). With 5 bases removed from V and 3 bases from J, the gap between germline ends came to 20 bases. The CDR3 loop is CASSPEGGDGYYEQYF. The DNA for the CDR3 is TGTGCCAGCAGCCCGGAAGGAGGGGACGGATACTACGAGCAGTACTTC. Full variable domain (missing parts from reference TRBV7-9 and TRBJ2-7): DTGVSQNPRHKITKRGQNVTFRCDPISEHNRLYWYRQTLGQGPEFLTYFQNEAQLEKSRLLSDRFSAERPKGSFSTLEIQRTEQGDSAMYLCASSPEGGDGYYEQYFGPGTRLTVT.

V usage is TRBV4-1 and J usage is TRBJ1-4, with D hard to call. The CDR3 runs 16 residues. V was pared by 6 bases and J by 5 bases, with 19 bases between. The germline gives CDR1 MGHRA, CDR2 YSYEKL. The CDR3 protein is CASSPSGRGPNEKLFF. The DNA for the CDR3 is TGCGCCAGCAGTCCAAGTGGTCGTGGGCCGAATGAAAAACTGTTTTTT.

The genes are TRBV5-4 and TRBJ1-1, with TRBD1 matching over 7 bases. CDR3 length: 14 residues. Trimming removed 7 bases from V and 0 bases from J; junction bases left unmatched: 6. CDR1 is SGHNT and CDR2 is YYREEE in the germline V gene (reference sequence). The CDR3 sequence: CASGRQGLNTEAFF. DNA of the CDR3: TGTGCCAGCGGAAGACAGGGTTTGAACACTGAAGCTTTCTTT.

This clone was detected only a few times. The chain recombines TRBV10-3 with TRBJ1-2; TRBD1 agrees at 7 bases. The CDR3 sequence is 13 residues long. V dropped 4 bases and J dropped 4; count of bases not matched to a gene: 3. In germline, CDR1 is ENHRY, CDR2 SYGVKD. Written as DNA, the CDR3 is TGTGCCATCAGTGTTGAGGGGGCCTATGGCTACACCTTC. Its protein product is CAISVEGAYGYTF.

The chain joins TRBV9 to TRBJ2-5, with 8 bases fitting TRBD1. This CDR3 comprises 16 residues. CDR1 and CDR2 from the germline V gene are SGDLS and YYNGEE. J lost 2 bases, V lost 3 bases, and 9 bases had no gene match. CDR3 sequence: CASSEVGNRGQETQYF. The DNA for the CDR3 is TGTGCCAGCAGCGAGGTGGGGAACAGGGGGCAAGAGACCCAGTACTTC.

The chain uses TRBV13 and TRBJ2-5, with D tentatively TRBD1 or TRBD2 (5 bases each). The CDR3 totals 15 residues. V lost 3 bases to trimming and J lost 4 bases, with 15 bases between them. The germline V gene has CDR1 PRHDT and CDR2 FYEKMQ (reference sequence). CDR3 coding DNA: TGTGCCAGCAGCTTCGCTCCCGGGACGGGAGAGACCCAGTACTTC. This sequence encodes CASSFAPGTGETQYF.

The chain recombines TRBV4-3 with TRBJ1-5, with TRBD1 identical over 8 bases. Trimming removed 0 bases from V and 6 bases from J; junction bases left unmatched: 4. Germline assignment: CDR1 LGHNA and CDR2 YSLEER. There are 15 residues in the CDR3. The CDR3 sequence: CASSQDRGRVQPQHF. The CDR3 nucleotides read TGCGCCAGCAGCCAAGACAGGGGGCGCGTTCAGCCCCAGCATTTT.

The chain carries TRBV6-5 and TRBJ2-4; D is tentatively TRBD1 or TRBD2 (5 bases each). Germline loops: CDR1 MNHEY, CDR2 SVGAGI. This CDR3 is 16 amino acids long. Trimming took off 0 bases at V and 6 bases at J, with 15 bases between the two ends. The CDR3 DNA follows: TGTGCCAGCAGTTACTCGCCCGGGGCCCGGGGAAACATTCAGTACTTC. Protein sequence: CASSYSPGARGNIQYF.

The genes are TRBV5-1 and TRBJ1-2, with 9 bases matching TRBD1. Per germline, CDR1 SGHRS and CDR2 YFSETQ. The V gene end was trimmed by 4 bases and the J gene end by 4 bases; junction bases not matched to a gene: 8. The CDR3 sequence is 15 residues long. The CDR3 sequence: CASSETGGLGYGYTF. The CDR3 DNA follows: TGCGCCAGCAGCGAGACAGGGGGGTTAGGCTATGGCTACACCTTC.

The CDR3 here is CASSYSTTSGGNEQFF. CDR3 sequence (DNA): TGTGCCAGCAGTTACTCGACGACTAGCGGGGGGAATGAGCAGTTCTTC. The chain carries TRBV6-6 and TRBJ2-1; 13 bases are a match to TRBD2. V shed 0 bases, J shed 7 bases, and the junction held 3 bases outside the gene matches. Germline loops: CDR1 MNHNY, CDR2 SVGAGI (reference sequence). CDR3 length: 16 residues.